This T cell receptor beta chain was identified in a study of a mutant IDH1 vaccine in newly diagnosed glioma. Study summary: Vaccine administration was initiated 4-6 weeks following radiotherapy alone, or with temozolomide cycles. Visit V12 was at week 35; visit V13 was at week 47. Points from the study as a whole: There seemed to be no relation between pseudoprogression and changes in top peripheral T cell clonotypes.

Sample time point: week 47, end of study. Each vaccine dose was 300 ug of mutant IDH1 20-mer peptide, with topical imiquimod. TCRdb's copy holds only in-frame clones and misses some; the assay was immunoSEQ multiplex PCR. The table has some 62,000 clones, 83% seen once; the top ten hold approximately 3.9%. This clone was detected once. Its antigen is not identified. CDR1 LGHNA and CDR2 YNFKEQ come from the germline V gene. The V gene lost 0 bases and the J gene lost 8 bases, with 16 bases spanning the gap. The CDR3 has 15 residues. The specimen was PBMCs, collected from a glioma patient whose treatment included an IDH1 peptide vaccine. This TCR was sampled from a young man with glioma. The chain employs TRBV4-2 and TRBJ1-2; tentative D call: TRBD1 (6 bases). The CDR3 DNA sequence: TGTGCCAGCAGCCAAGATAGGGGGGGTCTATGGGGCTACACCTTC. Translated, it gives CASSQDRGGLWGYTF.